This record covers a single T cell receptor (beta chain). As yet, its antigen is unknown. The data are from a study of CD8+CD57+ T cells in acquired aplastic anemia. Points from the study as a whole: Patients and controls were found to share about 31 CD8+ CDR3 sequences. The CD8+ Simpson's diversity of patients and controls was not significantly different.

Profiling of TCR beta VDJ combinations and CDR3 sequences used genomic DNA as template. In TCRdb, the reads were re-called with MiXCR into one record per CDR3 protein. The data show roughly 180,000 distinct CDR3 sequences, around 50% seen once. The CDR3 runs to 15 residues. V shed 3 bases and J shed 5 bases, with 12 bases lying between them. The germline V gene has CDR1 SGDLS and CDR2 YYNGEE. Before being chosen for sequencing, patients had shown CD8+CD57+ cell expansion by flow cytometry. Acquired aplastic anemia of severe grade affected all patients. Among the patients, none had received any therapy at the time of blood sampling.

The sequence was obtained from a human donor with aplastic anemia. The rearrangement links TRBV9 to TRBJ1-6, with D possibly matching TRBD1 (5 bases). What was sequenced was sorted CD4+, CD8+, or CD8+CD57+ T cells (not recorded which) from PBMCs. The CDR3 region is CASSAQGGDNSPLHF. The CDR3 nucleotides read TGTGCCAGCAGCGCGCAGGGTGGAGATAATTCACCCCTCCACTTT.